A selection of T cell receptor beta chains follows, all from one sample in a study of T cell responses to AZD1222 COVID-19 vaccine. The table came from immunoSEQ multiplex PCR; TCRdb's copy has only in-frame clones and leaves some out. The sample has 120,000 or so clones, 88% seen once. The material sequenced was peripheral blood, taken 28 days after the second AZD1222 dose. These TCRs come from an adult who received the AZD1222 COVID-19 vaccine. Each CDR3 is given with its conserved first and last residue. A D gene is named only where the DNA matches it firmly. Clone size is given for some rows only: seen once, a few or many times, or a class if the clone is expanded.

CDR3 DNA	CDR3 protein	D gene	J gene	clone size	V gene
TGTGCCAGCAGTGACTCCGGGACTAGTAGCCAGAGAAGGTACAATGAGCAGTTCTTC	CASSDSGTSSQRRYNEQFF	TRBD2	TRBJ2-1	once	TRBV6-4
TGTGCCTGGAGGGAACAGGGAATGGGGACTGAAGCTTTCTTT	CAWREQGMGTEAFF	NA	TRBJ1-1	NA	TRBV30
TGTGCCAGCAGTGGCTCAATTGTTGATACGCAGTATTTT	CASSGSIVDTQYF	NA	TRBJ2-3	NA	TRBV28
TGTGCCAGCAGCCAAGAGGGCAGGAACTCCTACAATGAGCAGTTCTTC	CASSQEGRNSYNEQFF	NA	TRBJ2-1	NA	TRBV3-1/TRBV3-2
TGTGCCAGCAGGGAGGGTGGTAGTGGCTACACCTTC	CASREGGSGYTF	NA	TRBJ1-2	NA	TRBV28
TGTGCCAGCAACCCTACGGGACAGCAGAACACTGAAGCTTTCTTT	CASNPTGQQNTEAFF	TRBD1	TRBJ1-1	NA	TRBV28
TGTGCCAGTAGTATCAGGAGGGGTGGGGACTCCTCCAAAGCTTTCTTT	CASSIRRGGDSSKAFF	NA	TRBJ1-1	NA	TRBV19
TGTGCCAGCAGCTATGAGAGCCGGGACTATTTCTACGAGCAGTACTTC	CASSYESRDYFYEQYF	TRBD2	TRBJ2-7	NA	TRBV6-2/TRBV6-3
TGCAGTGCTACACGGGACGAGCAGTACTTC	CSATRDEQYF	NA	TRBJ2-7	few	TRBV20-1
TGTGCCAGCAGCGGGTCTCTAGCGGGAAGCGAGCAGTACTTC	CASSGSLAGSEQYF	TRBD2	TRBJ2-7	NA	TRBV9
TGTGCCATCAGGCAGGGGGCGAACTATGGCTACACCTTC	CAIRQGANYGYTF	TRBD1	TRBJ1-2	NA	TRBV10-3
TGTGCCAGCAGCGTACCGACAGGGGCCGGGGCCAACGTCCTGACTTTC	CASSVPTGAGANVLTF	TRBD1	TRBJ2-6	once	TRBV7-2
TGTGCCAGCAGCTTATCCAGCTCCCTGGACATTCAGTACTTC	CASSLSSSLDIQYF	NA	TRBJ2-4	NA	TRBV7-9
TGTGCCAGCAGTCCCCTGGAGGGGCGGGACGGCACAGATACGCAGTATTTT	CASSPLEGRDGTDTQYF	NA	TRBJ2-3	once	TRBV28
TGCGCCAGCAGCCAAGATAGGTCCAGTACTTCTGGGGCCAACGTCCTGACTTTC	CASSQDRSSTSGANVLTF	NA	TRBJ2-6	NA	TRBV4-3
TGTGCCAGTAGTCGCCGACAGGGCGACCATCAGCCCCAGCATTTT	CASSRRQGDHQPQHF	TRBD1	TRBJ1-5	NA	TRBV19
TGTGCCAGCAGCGCCAAAAATTCGGAAGAAAAACTGTTTTTT	CASSAKNSEEKLFF	NA	TRBJ1-4	NA	TRBV7-9
TGTGCCAGCAGCGTACAGGGGGCTCGCAATCAGCCCCAGCATTTT	CASSVQGARNQPQHF	TRBD1	TRBJ1-5	NA	TRBV11-2
TGTGCCACCCGTCCTACATGGCTATTGGACGAGCAGTACTTC	CATRPTWLLDEQYF	NA	TRBJ2-7	NA	TRBV6-6
TGTGCCAGTAGTATAGATCTCAGGGAGGCCAATCAGCCCCAGCATTTT	CASSIDLREANQPQHF	NA	TRBJ1-5	NA	TRBV19
TGTGCCAGCTCTACCAGTGGTAGCAATCAGCCCCAGCATTTT	CASSTSGSNQPQHF	NA	TRBJ1-5	NA	TRBV18
TGTGCCAGCAGCTCGGGAGCAGGGAACACCGGGGAGCTGTTTTTT	CASSSGAGNTGELFF	NA	TRBJ2-2	NA	TRBV7-3
TGCGCCAGCAGCCGCGGACTGAACACTGGGACAGATACGCAGTATTTT	CASSRGLNTGTDTQYF	NA	TRBJ2-3	NA	TRBV5-1
TGTGCCAGCAGTTTAGGGTTTCCGGACAGGGGGAACACCATATATTTT	CASSLGFPDRGNTIYF	TRBD1	TRBJ1-3	NA	TRBV27
TGTGCCAGCAGCTTAAGCTCGGCTAGCGGGAGATTTGAGCAGTACTTC	CASSLSSASGRFEQYF	TRBD2	TRBJ2-7	NA	TRBV7-3
TGTGCCAGCACACCCGGGGGATTTCAAGGAGATACGCAGTATTTT	CASTPGGFQGDTQYF	NA	TRBJ2-3	NA	TRBV28
TGTGCCAGCAGCAAAACGGGGGACGCCACGGGGGATAGCAATCAGCCCCAGCATTTT	CASSKTGDATGDSNQPQHF	NA	TRBJ1-5	NA	TRBV21-1
TGTGCCAGTAGTCCCCTCGGAAATTCACCCCTCCACTTT	CASSPLGNSPLHF	NA	TRBJ1-6	NA	TRBV19
TGTGCCAGCAGCTTGGGAGGGGTTTCACCCCTCCACTTT	CASSLGGVSPLHF	NA	TRBJ1-6	once	TRBV5-6
TGTGCCAGCAGTACAGGGGTCCAGCCCCAGCATTTT	CASSTGVQPQHF	TRBD1	TRBJ1-5	NA	TRBV6-2/TRBV6-3
TGTGCCAGCGGGGAGGGTTTTAACGAGCAGTACTTC	CASGEGFNEQYF	TRBD2	TRBJ2-7	NA	TRBV6-5
TGTGCCAGCAGCCAAGAGGACAGGGGGCAAGAGACCCAGTACTTC	CASSQEDRGQETQYF	TRBD1	TRBJ2-5	NA	TRBV3-1/TRBV3-2
TGTGCCAGCAAATTTACAGGGGGCTTCAATCAGCCCCAGCATTTT	CASKFTGGFNQPQHF	TRBD1	TRBJ1-5	NA	TRBV27
TGTGCCAGCCTTCGTAACATCCGCTATGGCTACACCTTC	CASLRNIRYGYTF	NA	TRBJ1-2	NA	TRBV28
TGCGCCAGCAGCTTAGAGGGAAACACTGAAGCTTTCTTT	CASSLEGNTEAFF	NA	TRBJ1-1	NA	TRBV5-1
TGCGCCAGCAGCTTGGACAGGGGGAACACCGGGGAGCTGTTTTTT	CASSLDRGNTGELFF	TRBD1	TRBJ2-2	NA	TRBV5-1
TGTGCCATCAGCCAGGAGATTACCTACGAGCAGTACTTC	CAISQEITYEQYF	NA	TRBJ2-7	NA	TRBV10-3
TGTGCCAGCAGCATTTCGGGAGGGGGCCGCTATGGCTACACCTTC	CASSISGGGRYGYTF	TRBD1	TRBJ1-2	NA	TRBV9
TGTGCCAGCAGCCCGGGGGGCCCCATCAACTATGGCTACACCTTC	CASSPGGPINYGYTF	NA	TRBJ1-2	NA	TRBV28
TGTGCCAGCAGCTTAAATCAGGGGAGCTCTGGAAACACCATATATTTT	CASSLNQGSSGNTIYF	NA	TRBJ1-3	NA	TRBV11-2
TGCGCCAGCAGCTATTCCGGGACAGGGAGCTACGAGCAGTACTTC	CASSYSGTGSYEQYF	TRBD1	TRBJ2-7	NA	TRBV5-1
TGTGCCAGCTCACCACCGGGACTAGTCTTCGGTGAGCAGTTCTTC	CASSPPGLVFGEQFF	TRBD2	TRBJ2-1	NA	TRBV18
TGCGCCAGCAGCCCCGAAAGGGAGACCCAGTACTTC	CASSPERETQYF	NA	TRBJ2-5	NA	TRBV5-1
TGCGCCAGCAGCTGGGCAGGGTCGGGGGAAAAACTGTTTTTT	CASSWAGSGEKLFF	NA	TRBJ1-4	NA	TRBV5-1
TGTGCCAGCAGCCGTGCGGCCGAGCAGTTCTTC	CASSRAAEQFF	NA	TRBJ2-1	NA	TRBV3-1/TRBV3-2
TGTGCCTGGAGGGCGGGAGATGTAACAGATACGCAGTATTTT	CAWRAGDVTDTQYF	TRBD2	TRBJ2-3	NA	TRBV30
TGTGCCAGCAGCGTAGTTGGTAGGGGCACCGGGGAGCTGTTTTTT	CASSVVGRGTGELFF	NA	TRBJ2-2	NA	TRBV9
TGTGCCAGCAGCTCAAGCGGCGGCGGGTTACCTCGGGAGCAGTTCTTC	CASSSSGGGLPREQFF	NA	TRBJ2-1	once	TRBV3-1/TRBV3-2
TGTGCCTGGAGTCCCCCCCAGGAATATCAGCCCCAGCATTTT	CAWSPPQEYQPQHF	NA	TRBJ1-5	NA	TRBV30
TGTGCCAGCAGCCCCGAGACAGGATTCGGCTATGGCTACACCTTC	CASSPETGFGYGYTF	NA	TRBJ1-2	NA	TRBV7-2